The clone carrying this TCR beta chain was counted ten times or more. These data come from a study of T cells in Graves' hyperthyroidism and ophthalmopathy. Germline-derived CDR1 and CDR2 are LGHDT and YNNKEL (reference sequence). This CDR3 has 14 amino acids. Trimming removed 4 bases at V and 7 bases at J, with 16 bases between. Regions amplified from RNA transcripts were the TCR beta CDR3 regions. The TCR CDR3 was amplified in a first-round RT-PCR using the HTBI primer set. TCRdb re-analysed the multiplex PCR reads in MiXCR, keeping a single row per CDR3 protein. The sample holds around 700,000 distinct CDR3 sequences, approximately 18% seen once.

The V and J genes are TRBV3-1 and TRBJ1-2, with D possibly being TRBD1 (6 bases). The sample comprised blood. This receptor was taken from a woman aged 50 to 60 with Graves' hyperthyroidism that later progressed to Graves' ophthalmopathy. CDR3 nucleotides: TGTGCCAGCAGCCTTGAACAGGGTCGTTCTGGCTACACCTTC. Translated: CASSLEQGRSGYTF.